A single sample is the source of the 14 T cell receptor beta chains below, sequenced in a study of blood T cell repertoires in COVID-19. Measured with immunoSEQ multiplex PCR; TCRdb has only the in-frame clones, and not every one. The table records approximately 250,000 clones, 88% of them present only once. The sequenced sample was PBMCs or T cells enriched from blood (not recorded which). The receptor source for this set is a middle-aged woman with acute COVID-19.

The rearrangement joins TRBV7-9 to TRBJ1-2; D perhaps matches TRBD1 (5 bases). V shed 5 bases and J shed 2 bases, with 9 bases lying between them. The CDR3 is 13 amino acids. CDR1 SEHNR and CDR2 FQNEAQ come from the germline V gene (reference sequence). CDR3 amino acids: CASSVTANYGYTF. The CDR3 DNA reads TGTGCCAGCAGCGTGACAGCCAACTATGGCTACACCTTC.

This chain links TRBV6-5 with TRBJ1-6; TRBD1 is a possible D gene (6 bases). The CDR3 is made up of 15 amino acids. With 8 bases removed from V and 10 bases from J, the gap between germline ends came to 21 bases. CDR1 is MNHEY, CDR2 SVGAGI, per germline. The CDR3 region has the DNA TGTGCCAGCCAACCACTACAGGGATCGTGGTCACCCCTCCACTTT. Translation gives CASQPLQGSWSPLHF.

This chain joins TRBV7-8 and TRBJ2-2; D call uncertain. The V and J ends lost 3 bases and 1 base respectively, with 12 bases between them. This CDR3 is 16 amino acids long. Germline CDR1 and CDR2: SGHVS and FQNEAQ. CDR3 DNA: TGTGCCAGCAGCTTTGATAGAGTCGGGAACACCGGGGAGCTGTTTTTT. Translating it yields CASSFDRVGNTGELFF.

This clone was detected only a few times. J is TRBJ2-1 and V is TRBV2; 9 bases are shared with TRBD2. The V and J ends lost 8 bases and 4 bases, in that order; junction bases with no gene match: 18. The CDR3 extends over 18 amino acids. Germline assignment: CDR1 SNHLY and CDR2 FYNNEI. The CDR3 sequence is CASWGRGISGRAYNEQFF. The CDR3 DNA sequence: TGTGCCAGCTGGGGAAGAGGGATTAGCGGGAGAGCTTACAATGAGCAGTTCTTC.

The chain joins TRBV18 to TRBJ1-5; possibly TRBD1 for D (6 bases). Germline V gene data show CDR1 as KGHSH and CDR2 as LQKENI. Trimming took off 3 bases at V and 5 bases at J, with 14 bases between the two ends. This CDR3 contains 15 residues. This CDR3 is CASSPGQPEDQPQHF. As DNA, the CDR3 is TGTGCCAGCTCACCGGGACAACCGGAGGATCAGCCCCAGCATTTT.

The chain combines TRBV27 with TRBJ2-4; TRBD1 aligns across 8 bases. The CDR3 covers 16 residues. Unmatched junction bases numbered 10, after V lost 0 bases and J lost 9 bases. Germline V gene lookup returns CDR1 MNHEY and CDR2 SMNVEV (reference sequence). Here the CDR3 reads CASSLSFPRTGSIQYF. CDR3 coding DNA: TGTGCCAGCAGTTTATCGTTCCCCCGGACAGGGTCCATTCAGTACTTC.

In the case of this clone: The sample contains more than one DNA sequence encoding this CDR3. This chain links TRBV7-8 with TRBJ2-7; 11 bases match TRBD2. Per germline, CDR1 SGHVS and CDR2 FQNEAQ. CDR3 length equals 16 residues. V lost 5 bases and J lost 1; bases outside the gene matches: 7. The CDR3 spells CASSTRLAGLSYEQYF. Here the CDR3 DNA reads TGTGCCAGCAGCACGAGACTAGCGGGACTATCCTACGAGCAGTACTTC.

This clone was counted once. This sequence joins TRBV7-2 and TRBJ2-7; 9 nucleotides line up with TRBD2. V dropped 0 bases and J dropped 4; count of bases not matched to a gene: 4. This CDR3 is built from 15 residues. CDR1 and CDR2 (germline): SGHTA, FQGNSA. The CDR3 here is CASSLAASGEYEQYV. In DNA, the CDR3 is TGTGCCAGCAGCTTAGCGGCTAGCGGGGAGTACGAGCAGTACGTC.

The CDR3 DNA follows: TGTGCCAGCAGTTACTTCCCGGGACTAGCTACGGAGACCCAGTACTTC. It codes for CASSYFPGLATETQYF. The genes are TRBV6-5 and TRBJ2-5; TRBD2 matches at 9 bases. The germline V gene encodes CDR1 MNHEY and CDR2 SVGAGI. The CDR3 spans 16 residues. Losses at the gene ends were 1 base for V and 5 bases for J; bases not matched to a gene: 8.

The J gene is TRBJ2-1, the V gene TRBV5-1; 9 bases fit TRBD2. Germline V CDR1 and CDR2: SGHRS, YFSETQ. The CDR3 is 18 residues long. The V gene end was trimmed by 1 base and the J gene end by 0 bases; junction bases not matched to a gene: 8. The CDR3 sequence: CASSLLGSGGSSYNEQFF. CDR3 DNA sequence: TGCGCCAGCAGCTTGTTGGGTAGCGGGGGCAGCTCCTACAATGAGCAGTTCTTC.

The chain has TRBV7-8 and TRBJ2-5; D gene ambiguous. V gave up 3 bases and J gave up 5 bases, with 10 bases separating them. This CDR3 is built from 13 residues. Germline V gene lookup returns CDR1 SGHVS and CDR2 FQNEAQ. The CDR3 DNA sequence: TGTGCCAGCAGCTTCACGGGTTCGGAGACCCAGTACTTC. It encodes CASSFTGSETQYF.

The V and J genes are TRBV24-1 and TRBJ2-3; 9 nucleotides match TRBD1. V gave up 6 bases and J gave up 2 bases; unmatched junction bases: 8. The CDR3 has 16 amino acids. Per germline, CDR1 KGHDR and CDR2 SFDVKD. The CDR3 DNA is TGTGCCACCAGTACCGGGACAGGGAAACACACAGATACGCAGTATTTT. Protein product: CATSTGTGKHTDTQYF.

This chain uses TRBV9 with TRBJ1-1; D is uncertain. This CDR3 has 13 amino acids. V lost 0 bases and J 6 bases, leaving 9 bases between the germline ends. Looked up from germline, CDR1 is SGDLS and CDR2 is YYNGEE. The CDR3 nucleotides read TGTGCCAGCAGCGTAGATACCGCGTCTGAAGCTTTCTTT. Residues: CASSVDTASEAFF.

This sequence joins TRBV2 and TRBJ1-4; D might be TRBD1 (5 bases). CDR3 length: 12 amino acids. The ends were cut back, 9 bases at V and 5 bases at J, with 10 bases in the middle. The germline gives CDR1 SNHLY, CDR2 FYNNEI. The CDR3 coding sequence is TGTGCCAGGGGACTGCCGAATGAAAAACTGTTTTTT. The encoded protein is CARGLPNEKLFF.